This T cell receptor (beta chain) was observed in a study of shared clonotypes between healthy human individuals (dated by TCRdb to 2020 to 2021). A note on the overall study: The cohort comprised two women and three men aged 18 to 49 years. For each donor, CD4 naive and CD4 memory were each given three plates, CD8 naive was given two plates, and CD8 memory was given one plate. The study deeply sequenced blood TCR repertoires of about 5 healthy adults to estimate repertoire size and the extent of clonotype sharing between individuals. Libraries were prepared and TCR repertoires were sequenced by different laboratories using diverse techniques, in order to increase sequencing depth and limit assay-specific biases. Per donor, leukapheresis produced somewhere between about 0.85 and 10 billion PBMCs.

For the CD8 naive samples, CD45RO-negative cells were positively selected for CCR7, yielding a CD45RA+CCR7+ population from which TemRA cells were excluded. The donors were healthy, HIV-negative adults who had no recently reported acute infections or vaccinations. Only Caucasian adults living in Nashville, Tennessee, USA were represented among the donors. Blood was obtained by leukapheresis, after which PBMCs were separated by Ficoll-Histopaque density gradient centrifugation and cryopreserved in liquid nitrogen vapor phase. Purity and quantity of every magnetically sorted T cell population were checked by analytical flow cytometry. Genomic DNA was isolated from every sorted fraction and measured by UV absorbance on a Nanodrop 2000c. The full study reports these points: Because the study included a small number of donors, the genetic and exposure-history diversity represented was limited. Naive subsets generally had larger estimated clonotype richness than memory subsets. Pairwise subsampling indicated that sequencing depth was expected to affect the degree of clonotype sharing among donors. Sharing across a handful of donors was observed for roughly 5% of naive CD4, over 3% of naive CD8, 2% to 2.5% of memory CD4, and about 0.4% of memory CD8 clonotypes. Only blood was sampled, and tissue TCR repertoires likely differ from those in blood. Incomplete sequencing was indicated by rarefaction of sorted-subset datasets, despite the large sequencing depth. Compared with non-shared clonotypes, clonotypes shared by all four sorted-subset donors had higher generation probabilities.

TCR CDR3 regions were amplified from genomic DNA by multiplex PCR using the deep immunoSEQ assay. Extracted genomic DNA from each cell subset was distributed evenly across all wells of several immunoSEQ 96-well plates, and each plate was treated as a replicate. Each replicate PCR for sorted subsets received around 210 ng genomic DNA, equal to roughly 33,000 T cell genomes. The purified libraries were quantified using a Qubit 3.0 fluorometer, sized with a Bioanalyzer 2100, and then quantified again using the KAPA Library Quantification kit. Every immunoSEQ 96-well plate was sequenced on a separate single-read 150-cycle Illumina NextSeq 550 flow cell. The published analysis was carried out like this. Because the immunoSEQ output held only junctional sequences and lacked quality scores, the filtering could not match the filtering applied to full-length reads. Sequences were annotated with PyIR, a Python wrapper for IgBLAST v1.9, using IMGT germline references to assign V/J genes and CDR3. Reads with weak V/J assignments (E-value above 1e-6), missing CDR3, stop codons, out-of-frame junctions, or ambiguous translated residues were removed. V3J clonotypes were defined by identical inferred V gene, J gene, and CDR3 amino acid sequence. The percentage overlap between two repertoires was calculated by dividing the number of shared unique clonotypes by the size of the smaller repertoire. RTK rarefaction, the Chao1 estimator, and Recon v2.1 estimates of unobserved clonotypes were used to assess repertoire richness. OLGA was used to compute generation probabilities for all TCRbeta clonotypes that the gDNA method yielded from a few donors. TCRdb limited this immuneACCESS table to in-frame rearrangements with V and J called. A share of clones is missing; checked studies link under half to unresolved V genes, and the rest is unexplained. V and J calls and clone size are as listed in that table; D and trimming were resolved from the DNA. The sample table shows about 820,000 clones, and 92% are seen once. Of the sample, about 24% falls within the top ten clones.

The trim is 1 base for V and 2 bases for J, with a gap of 9 bases between the germline ends. For CDR1 and CDR2, the germline V gene lists SGHTA and FQGNSA. The CDR3 starts with the cysteine, ends with the phenylalanine, and has 14 residues. The sequence is cut down to CDR3 DNA, 42 bases in frame from base 1. With respect to this clone: Its antigen is currently not known. Per-base qualities were not stored, and no clone one base away is much larger.

Sequencing was performed on naive CD8+ T cells sorted from blood. The sample's cell subset or site label, in plain terms: CD45RA+CCR7+. The clonotype comes from a man aged 30 to 39 in good health. The V gene is TRBV7-2 and the J gene is TRBJ2-7, with the D gene call left open. CDR3 sequence: CASSLVDETYEQYF. DNA sequence: TGTGCCAGCAGCTTAGTCGACGAGACCTACGAGCAGTACTTC. Reference TRBV7-2 and TRBJ2-7 proteins supply the regions before and after the CDR3; the full variable domain is: GAGVSQSPSNKVTEKGKDVELRCDPISGHTALYWYRQSLGQGLEFLIYFQGNSAPDKSGLPSDRFSAERTGGSVSTLTIQRTQQEDSAVYLCASSLVDETYEQYFGPGTRLTVT.